The clone carrying this TCR beta chain was counted only a few times. TCRdb redid the calling of the RT-PCR reads with MiXCR, one entry per CDR3 protein. The data contain some 550,000 distinct CDR3 sequences, approximately 20% of them singletons. Germline V gives CDR1 MDHEN, CDR2 SYDVKM. The CDR3 contains 13 residues. Trimming removed 6 bases at V and 4 bases at J, with 11 bases between. The sample comes from a study of response to subunit inactivated influenza vaccine. These same data were also listed under a study on T cells expressing NK-cell markers. This second study says: It was by 5'RACE template switching with UMIs that TCR beta cDNA was made.

The input for sequencing was CD4+ T cells sorted from PBMCs, taken less than 13 days after vaccination. The source is a man aged 50-60 years who received an inactivated influenza vaccine. The chain carries TRBV28 and TRBJ2-3; D unresolved. CDR3 protein: CASRDSLADTQYF. DNA for the CDR3: TGTGCCAGCAGGGATTCGCTGGCAGATACGCAGTATTTT.